Shown below are 20 T cell receptor beta chains from a single sample sequenced in a study of blood T cell repertoires in COVID-19. TCRdb keeps only in-frame clones here, not all; method: immunoSEQ multiplex PCR. The top ten hold about 10% of the sample, which has around 130,000 clones, over 75% seen once. The specimen sequenced was peripheral blood. The origin of the receptors is a man between 60 and 75 years old with active or convalescent COVID-19.

This chain links TRBV28 with TRBJ1-4, with D perhaps TRBD1 (6 bases). Trimming took off 11 bases at V and 8 bases at J, with 18 bases between the two ends. The CDR3 extends over 13 amino acids. Germline values: CDR1 MDHEN, CDR2 SYDVKM. CDR3 coding DNA: TGTGCCGCACTCCGGGACAAGGGGGAAAAACTGTTTTTT. This codes for CAALRDKGEKLFF.

The V call is TRBV9, the J call TRBJ2-7; 8 nucleotides line up with TRBD2. The junction had 7 bases not matched to a gene; V was cut back by 4 bases and J by 4 bases. Per germline, CDR1 SGDLS and CDR2 YYNGEE. The length of the CDR3 is 14 residues. CDR3: CASSPSGGLYEQYF. The CDR3 DNA reads as TGTGCCAGCAGCCCGAGCGGGGGACTTTACGAGCAGTACTTC.

This clone was detected once. This sequence joins TRBV29-1 and TRBJ1-1; D is possibly TRBD1 (6 bases). Germline V gene lookup returns CDR1 SQVTM and CDR2 ANQGSEA. V was trimmed by 4 bases and J by 0 bases, leaving 12 bases between them. The CDR3 length is 14 residues. CDR3 nucleotides: TGCAGCGTTGGGACAGAGAGGGTGAACACTGAAGCTTTCTTT. Protein: CSVGTERVNTEAFF.

The chain uses TRBV28 and TRBJ2-7, with TRBD2 matching over 9 bases. The germline CDR1 and CDR2 sequences are MDHEN and SYDVKM. The V and J ends lost 5 bases and 0 bases, in that order; junction bases with no gene match: 5. There are 15 residues in the CDR3. The CDR3, as DNA: TGTGCCAGCAGTGGGACTAGCCCAACCTCCTACGAGCAGTACTTC. It translates to CASSGTSPTSYEQYF.

The chain's CDR3 is CASSHGTGKNYGYTF. Here the CDR3 DNA reads TGTGCCAGCAGTCATGGGACAGGGAAAAACTATGGCTACACCTTC. The V call is TRBV27, the J call TRBJ1-2; 9 positions agree with TRBD1. The CDR3 contains 15 residues. The V segment lost 5 bases and the J segment 2 bases; nucleotides outside the gene matches: 6. The germline CDR1 and CDR2 sequences are MNHEY and SMNVEV (reference sequence).

V and J are TRBV4-3 and TRBJ2-7; D possibly corresponds to TRBD1 (6 bases). This CDR3 is built from 15 residues. The ends were cut back, 1 base at V and 0 bases at J, with 10 bases in the middle. CDR1 is LGHNA and CDR2 is YSLEER in the germline V gene. CDR3 sequence (DNA): TGCGCCAGCAGCCAAGGGGAAGGGGGCTCCTACGAGCAGTACTTC. Its protein is CASSQGEGGSYEQYF.

This chain uses TRBV27 with TRBJ1-1, with D uncertain. With 3 bases removed from V and 7 bases from J, the gap between germline ends came to 12 bases. Germline assignment: CDR1 MNHEY and CDR2 SMNVEV (reference sequence). This CDR3 has 13 residues. The CDR3 nucleotides read TGTGCCAGCAGTTTTGGAGCAGTGTATGAAGCTTTCTTT. As protein: CASSFGAVYEAFF.

The rearrangement uses TRBV6-2 or TRBV6-3 and TRBJ2-7; the match to TRBD2 covers 12 bases. The CDR3 covers 17 residues. CDR1 is MNHEY, CDR2 SVGEGT, per germline. Germline trimming cut 1 base from V and 0 bases from J; bases unmatched to any gene: 4. The CDR3, as DNA: TGTGCCAGCAGTTACTGGCTAGCGGGAGGGCTCTCCTACGAGCAGTACTTC. Translation: CASSYWLAGGLSYEQYF.

J is TRBJ2-6 and V is TRBV19, with 12 bases lining up with TRBD1. V gave up 6 bases and J gave up 4 bases; unmatched junction bases: 7. This CDR3 region has 17 residues. Germline V gives CDR1 LNHDA, CDR2 SQIVND (reference sequence). The chain's CDR3 is CASRSGTGGSGANVLTF. As DNA, the CDR3 is TGTGCCAGTAGATCCGGGACAGGGGGCTCGGGGGCCAACGTCCTGACTTTC. Full variable domain (rest looked up from reference TRBV19 and TRBJ2-6): DGGITQSPKYLFRKEGQNVTLSCEQNLNHDAMYWYRQDPGQGLRLIYYSQIVNDFQKGDIAEGYSVSREKKESFPLTVTSAQKNPTAFYLCASRSGTGGSGANVLTFGAGSRLTVL.

This clone has more than one count but fewer than ten. The rearrangement uses TRBV7-3 and TRBJ1-3, with 7 positions matching TRBD1. Germline CDR1 reads SGHTA; CDR2 reads FQGTGA. This CDR3 has 15 residues. After removal of 5 bases from V and 2 bases from J, the junction contained 6 bases not matched to a gene. CDR3 amino acids: CASSDNRGAGNTIYF. CDR3 sequence (DNA): TGTGCCAGCAGCGATAACAGGGGTGCTGGAAACACCATATATTTT.

The CDR3 loop reads CASSSRLYGYTF. CDR3 in DNA: TGTGCCAGCAGCAGCAGGCTCTATGGCTACACCTTC. The V gene is TRBV7-8, the J gene TRBJ1-2, with D unresolved. Trimming cost V 5 bases and J 4 bases, with 8 bases left between them. From germline, CDR1 is SGHVS and CDR2 FQNEAQ. This CDR3 contains 12 residues.

This chain joins TRBV5-1 and TRBJ2-3; D is perhaps TRBD1 (6 bases). V was pared by 0 bases and J by 5 bases, with 7 bases between. The germline V gene has CDR1 SGHRS and CDR2 YFSETQ. This CDR3 comprises 13 residues. CDR3 residues: CASSLARGDTQYF. As DNA, the CDR3 is TGCGCCAGCAGCTTGGCCAGGGGAGATACGCAGTATTTT.

V and J are TRBV7-9 and TRBJ1-2; 8 bases line up with TRBD1. V gave up 2 bases and J gave up 7 bases; unmatched junction bases: 6. CDR1 and CDR2 (germline): SEHNR, FQNEAQ (reference sequence). The CDR3 is 14 residues long. CDR3 nucleotide sequence: TGTGCCAGCAGCTTAACTGCAGGGGGCGGTGGCTACACCTTC. This encodes CASSLTAGGGGYTF.

The DNA for the CDR3 is TGTGCCAGCAGCGTAGATATAGGGGGCTATGGCTACACCTTC. It encodes CASSVDIGGYGYTF. The J gene is TRBJ1-2, the V gene TRBV9; maybe TRBD1 (6 bases). The CDR3 is made up of 14 amino acids. CDR1 is SGDLS and CDR2 is YYNGEE in the germline V gene. V lost 0 bases and J lost 4, with 10 bases in between. Supplemented by reference TRBV9 and TRBJ1-2, the full variable domain reads DSGVTQTPKHLITATGQRVTLRCSPRSGDLSVYWYQQSLDQGLQFLIQYYNGEERAKGNILERFSAQQFPDLHSELNLSSLELGDSALYFCASSVDIGGYGYTFGSGTRLTVV.

V usage is TRBV7-9 and J usage is TRBJ1-1; D not resolved. Germline CDR1 reads SEHNR; CDR2 reads FQNEAQ (reference sequence). Trimming left V 5 bases short and J 8 bases short, with 21 bases between. The CDR3 is made up of 15 amino acids. This CDR3 is CASSAPARPMVEAFF. The CDR3 nucleotides read TGTGCCAGCAGCGCCCCCGCCAGGCCGATGGTAGAAGCTTTCTTT. The full variable domain, completed using reference TRBV7-9 and TRBJ1-1, is DTGVSQNPRHKITKRGQNVTFRCDPISEHNRLYWYRQTLGQGPEFLTYFQNEAQLEKSRLLSDRFSAERPKGSFSTLEIQRTEQGDSAMYLCASSAPARPMVEAFFGQGTRLTVV.

V usage is TRBV24-1 and J usage is TRBJ2-3; TRBD1 agrees at 7 bases. V shed 4 bases and J 3 bases; nucleotides not matched to a gene: 9. From germline, CDR1 is KGHDR and CDR2 SFDVKD. The CDR3 length is 16 residues. CDR3 in amino acids: CATSDLRQGHTDTQYF. The CDR3, as DNA: TGTGCCACCAGTGACCTTAGACAGGGACATACAGATACGCAGTATTTT.

The sample holds one count of this clone. This chain joins TRBV6-6 and TRBJ2-5, with D possibly TRBD2 on 6 matching bases. CDR3 length equals 13 residues. V shed 6 bases and J shed 5 bases, with 13 bases lying between them. CDR1 and CDR2 from the germline V gene are MNHNY and SVGAGI (reference sequence). CDR3 region: CASSRLASETQYF. As DNA, the CDR3 is TGTGCCAGCAGCCGCCTAGCGTCGGAGACCCAGTACTTC.

The J gene is TRBJ1-2, the V gene TRBV2; D call uncertain. Trimming left V 7 bases short and J 0 bases short, with 3 bases between. The germline CDR1 and CDR2 sequences are SNHLY and FYNNEI. This CDR3 region has 11 residues. CDR3 amino acids: CASTANYGYTF. The CDR3 DNA reads as TGTGCCAGCACCGCTAACTATGGCTACACCTTC. The whole variable domain, filled in from reference TRBV2 and TRBJ1-2, reads EPEVTQTPSHQVTQMGQEVILRCVPISNHLYFYWYRQILGQKVEFLVSFYNNEISEKSEIFDDQFSVERPDGSNFTLKIRSTKLEDSAMYFCASTANYGYTFGSGTRLTVV.

This chain joins TRBV10-3 and TRBJ1-5, with a weak D call TRBD1 (5 bases). Trimming stripped 4 bases from V and 4 bases from J, with 8 bases between. From germline, CDR1 is ENHRY and CDR2 SYGVKD. The CDR3 sequence is 13 residues long. The chain's CDR3 is CAISGGGNQPQHF. CDR3 coding DNA: TGTGCCATCAGTGGCGGGGGGAATCAGCCCCAGCATTTT.

This chain links TRBV6-5 with TRBJ1-6; 7 bases are shared with TRBD1. Germline lookup yields CDR1 MNHEY and CDR2 SVGAGI. The CDR3 extends over 15 amino acids. Trimming at V came to 4 bases and at J to 7 bases, leaving 7 bases not matched to a gene. CDR3 DNA: TGTGCCAGCAGTTTCGACAGGGTCAGCAATTCACCCCTCCACTTT. This encodes CASSFDRVSNSPLHF.